The 10 T cell receptor beta chains below come from one sample, sequenced in a study of T cell responses to AZD1222 COVID-19 vaccine. Measured with immunoSEQ multiplex PCR; TCRdb has only the in-frame clones, and not every one. The sample has 100,000 to 150,000 clones; 85% to 90% are singletons. The sequenced sample was peripheral blood, obtained on day 0 of MenACWY control vaccination. Receptors originate from an adult in good health.

The rearrangement joins TRBV2 to TRBJ2-7; tentative D call: TRBD2 (6 bases). Trimming shortened V by 10 bases and J by 4 bases, and 14 bases separated the two germline ends. The CDR3 extends over 12 amino acids. Germline CDR1 is SNHLY and CDR2 is FYNNEI. In nucleotides, the CDR3 is TGTGCCAAAAGAGGAGGGGCATACGAGCAGTACTTC. Its protein product is CAKRGGAYEQYF.

The rearrangement joins TRBV10-3 to TRBJ2-3; no definite D call. V lost 5 bases and J lost 5, with 11 bases in between. CDR1 is ENHRY, CDR2 SYGVKD, per germline. The CDR3 has 13 amino acids. In DNA form, the CDR3 reads TGTGCCATCAGTCTATCGGCGTTAGATACGCAGTATTTT. This gives the protein CAISLSALDTQYF.

CDR3 sequence: CATRQGETGELFF. CDR3 DNA: TGTGCCACCCGACAGGGTGAAACCGGGGAGCTGTTTTTT. V is TRBV24-1 and J is TRBJ2-2; 7 nucleotides agree with TRBD1. V gave up 9 bases and J gave up 5 bases; unmatched junction bases: 5. The length of the CDR3 is 13 residues. Germline V CDR1 and CDR2: KGHDR, SFDVKD.

CDR3 sequence: CASSLEHWPNTEAFF. CDR3 DNA sequence: TGCGCCAGCAGCTTGGAACACTGGCCGAACACTGAAGCTTTCTTT. The chain carries TRBV5-1 and TRBJ1-1; D remains ambiguous. V shed 0 bases and J shed 1 base, with 10 bases lying between them. The CDR3 runs to 15 residues. Germline V gene data show CDR1 as SGHRS and CDR2 as YFSETQ.

This clone was detected only once. This chain connects TRBV7-8 to TRBJ2-2, with D maybe TRBD1 (5 bases). Trimming pared 5 bases from V and 7 bases from J, leaving 11 bases between. This CDR3 contains 13 residues. Germline values: CDR1 SGHVS, CDR2 FQNEAQ. CDR3 DNA sequence: TGTGCCAGCAGCCCTCGCAGGGACGGGGAGCTGTTTTTT. Amino acids: CASSPRRDGELFF.

This clone was seen only once. The chain uses TRBV10-3 and TRBJ1-2, with D maybe TRBD1 (5 bases). V lost 3 bases and J 3 bases, leaving 8 bases between the germline ends. The CDR3 consists of 13 residues. Germline CDR1 ENHRY, CDR2 SYGVKD. CDR3 loop: CAISDQGDYGYTF. CDR3 DNA sequence: TGTGCCATCAGTGATCAGGGCGACTATGGCTACACCTTC.

The chain uses TRBV5-1 and TRBJ2-1; 7 bases are shared with TRBD2. The germline gives CDR1 SGHRS, CDR2 YFSETQ. This CDR3 has 15 amino acids. V lost 1 base, J lost 8 bases, and 9 bases stayed unmatched. CDR3 sequence: CASSLLRERADEQFF. In DNA, the CDR3 is TGCGCCAGCAGCTTGCTGCGGGAGAGGGCGGATGAGCAGTTCTTC.

CDR3 loop: CSSQFRGRADTQYF. CDR3 in DNA: TGCAGCTCCCAATTTCGGGGGAGGGCAGATACGCAGTATTTT. V and J are TRBV29-1 and TRBJ2-3, with 7 bases matching TRBD2. The CDR3 runs to 14 residues. The V segment lost 8 bases and the J segment 4 bases; nucleotides outside the gene matches: 12. The germline gives CDR1 SQVTM, CDR2 ANQGSEA.

In this sample, this clone turned up once. V gene TRBV6-1 combines with J gene TRBJ1-1; 8 bases map to TRBD1. Germline V CDR1 and CDR2: MNHNS, SASEGT. This CDR3 comprises 12 residues. With 1 base clipped from V and 10 bases from J, the junction kept 2 bases outside the gene matches. CDR3 DNA sequence: TGTGCCAGCAGTGAAGGTACAGGGGGAGCTTTCTTT. Amino acid sequence: CASSEGTGGAFF.

The CDR3 loop is CASSLQGTDNEQFF. CDR3 DNA sequence: TGTGCCAGCAGCTTACAGGGGACAGACAATGAGCAGTTCTTC. This chain joins TRBV7-7 and TRBJ2-1; 7 bases fit TRBD1. The CDR3 length is 14 residues. Germline CDR1 is SSHAT and CDR2 is FNYEAQ (reference sequence). J gave up 5 bases and V 2 bases, and 3 bases lay outside the gene matches.